The clone carrying this T cell receptor (beta chain) occurred once. This sample was included in a study of CDR3 diversity in severe acne. TCRdb re-derived calls from the PCR reads in MiXCR, one entry per CDR3 protein. The sample shows over 100,000 distinct CDR3 sequences, roughly half of them seen only once. Germline V gene lookup returns CDR1 MGHDK and CDR2 SYGVNS. The CDR3 loop spans 14 amino acids. Losses at the gene ends were 10 bases for V and 3 bases for J; bases not matched to a gene: 4. Sequencing used blood. The J gene is TRBJ2-5, the V gene TRBV25-1, with TRBD2 matching 14 bases. This TCR was recovered from a male donor with acne. CDR3 coding DNA: TGTGCCATCCCGGGACTAGCGGGAGAAGAGACCCAGTACTTC. This translates into CAIPGLAGEETQYF.